This T cell receptor beta chain was recorded in a study of blood T cell repertoires in COVID-19. Recruits, aged about 18 to 90 years, lived in 25 or so US areas. Membership in each cohort depended on participant-reported clinical history. The CDR3 consists of 16 residues. Germline CDR1 reads LGHDT; CDR2 reads YNNKEL (reference sequence). The J segment lost 5 bases and the V segment lost 2 bases, leaving 10 bases of the junction unmatched. TCRdb's table, derived via immunoSEQ multiplex PCR, lists solely in-frame clones and lacks some. The data show fewer than 300,000 clones, approximately 90% seen once.

This clonotype originated in a woman in her 30s who had recovered from COVID-19. The sequenced sample was PBMCs or T cells enriched from blood (not recorded which). The rearrangement uses TRBV3-1 (or the pseudogene TRBV3-2) and TRBJ1-2, with TRBD1 identical over 8 bases. CDR3 residues: CASSQRRTGWGYGYTF. CDR3 coding DNA: TGTGCCAGCAGCCAACGTCGGACAGGGTGGGGGTATGGCTACACCTTC.